Listed below are T cell receptor beta chains from one sample, sequenced in a study of cytomegalovirus exposure and HLA in healthy donors. Profiling relied on immunoSEQ multiplex PCR, and the TCRdb table lists in-frame clones only, not all of them. The table lists about 160,000 clones, around 72% of them singletons. The sample was PBMCs. These receptors were taken from a woman in her forties or fifties in good health and CMV-seropositive. Both conserved end residues are part of each CDR3. The D gene is left open where the match is weak. Where a row states a size, it is once, few, many or the class of an expanded clone; other rows omit it.

cdr3_length	v_call	clone_size	j_call	d_call	cdr3_aa	cdr3_nt
23	TRBV15	-	TRBJ1-5	TRBD1	CATSRDRDWDRDRGWGSNQPQHF	TGTGCCACCAGCAGAGATCGGGACTGGGACCGGGACAGGGGTTGGGGGAGCAATCAGCCCCAGCATTTT
13	TRBV19	-	TRBJ2-1	TRBD1	CASSTGQGNEQFF	TGTGCCAGTAGTACCGGACAGGGCAATGAGCAGTTCTTC
13	TRBV30	-	TRBJ1-4	TRBD1	CAWSTRGNEKLFF	TGTGCCTGGAGTACCAGGGGGAACGAAAAACTGTTTTTT
14	TRBV11-3	-	TRBJ2-7	TRBD1	CASSSRDSWHEQYF	TGTGCCAGCAGCTCCCGGGACAGTTGGCACGAGCAGTACTTC
15	TRBV5-1	once	TRBJ2-7	TRBD2	CASSGLLAGDYEQYF	TGCGCCAGCAGCGGATTGTTAGCGGGGGACTACGAGCAGTACTTC
13	TRBV11-3	-	TRBJ2-7	TRBD1	CASSQRQGPWQYF	TGTGCCAGCAGCCAACGACAGGGTCCCTGGCAGTACTTC
16	TRBV5-1	-	TRBJ2-2	TRBD2	CASSPRLARNTGELFF	TGCGCCAGCAGCCCGAGACTAGCGAGAAACACCGGGGAGCTGTTTTTT
13	TRBV6-5	-	TRBJ2-7	TRBD1	CASVDRYSYEQYF	TGTGCCAGCGTGGACAGGTACTCCTACGAGCAGTACTTC
14	TRBV11-1	-	TRBJ1-2	TRBD1	CASSPGQGNYGYTF	TGTGCCAGCAGTCCAGGACAGGGAAACTATGGCTACACCTTC
14	TRBV5-1	-	TRBJ2-3	TRBD1	CASTATGTSDTQYF	TGCGCCAGCACCGCGACAGGGACAAGCGATACGCAGTATTTT
14	TRBV28	few	TRBJ2-7	-	CASSYDYVSYEQYF	TGTGCCAGCAGTTATGACTACGTCTCCTACGAGCAGTACTTC
17	TRBV14	-	TRBJ2-2	-	CASSQDRGQGRTGELFF	TGTGCCAGCAGCCAAGATAGGGGCCAGGGGCGAACCGGGGAGCTGTTTTTT
13	TRBV7-2	-	TRBJ1-4	-	CASSLGQDEKLFF	TGTGCCAGCAGCTTAGGACAGGATGAAAAACTGTTTTTT
14	TRBV12-5	-	TRBJ2-1	TRBD2	CASGLAVAGGVQFF	TGTGCTAGTGGTTTGGCGGTAGCGGGAGGGGTACAGTTCTTC